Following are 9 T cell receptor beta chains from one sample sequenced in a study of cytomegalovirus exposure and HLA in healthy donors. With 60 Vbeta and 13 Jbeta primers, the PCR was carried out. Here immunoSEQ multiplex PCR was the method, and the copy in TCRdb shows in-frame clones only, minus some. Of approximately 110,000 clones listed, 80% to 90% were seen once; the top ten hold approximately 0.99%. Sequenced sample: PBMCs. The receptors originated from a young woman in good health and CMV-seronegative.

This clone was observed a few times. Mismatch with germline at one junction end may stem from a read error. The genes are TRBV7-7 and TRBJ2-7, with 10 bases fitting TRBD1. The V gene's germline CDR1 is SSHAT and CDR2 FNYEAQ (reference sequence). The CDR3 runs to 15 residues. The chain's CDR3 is CASSSGQGSSYEQYF. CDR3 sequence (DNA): TGTGCTAGCAGCTCGGGACAGGGGAGCTCCTACGAGCAGTACTTC.

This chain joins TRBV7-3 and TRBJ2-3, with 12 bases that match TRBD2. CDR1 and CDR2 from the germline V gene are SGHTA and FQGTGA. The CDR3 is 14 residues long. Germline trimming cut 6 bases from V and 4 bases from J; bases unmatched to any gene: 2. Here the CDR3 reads CASSASGGADTQYF. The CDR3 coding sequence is TGTGCCAGCAGTGCTAGCGGGGGGGCAGATACGCAGTATTTT.

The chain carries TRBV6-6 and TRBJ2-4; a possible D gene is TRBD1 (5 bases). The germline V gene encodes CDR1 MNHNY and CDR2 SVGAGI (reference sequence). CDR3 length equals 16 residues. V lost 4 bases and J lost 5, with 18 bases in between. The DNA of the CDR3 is TGTGCCAGCAGTTTCCCGGACCCAGGGTGGGAAAACATTCAGTACTTC. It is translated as CASSFPDPGWENIQYF.

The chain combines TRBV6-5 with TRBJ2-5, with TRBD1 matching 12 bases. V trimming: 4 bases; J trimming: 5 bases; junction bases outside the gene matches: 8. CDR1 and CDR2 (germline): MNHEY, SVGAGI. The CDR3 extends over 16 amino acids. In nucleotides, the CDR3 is TGTGCCAGCAGTTTGACCGGGACAGGGGGCACGGAGACCCAGTACTTC. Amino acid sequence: CASSLTGTGGTETQYF.

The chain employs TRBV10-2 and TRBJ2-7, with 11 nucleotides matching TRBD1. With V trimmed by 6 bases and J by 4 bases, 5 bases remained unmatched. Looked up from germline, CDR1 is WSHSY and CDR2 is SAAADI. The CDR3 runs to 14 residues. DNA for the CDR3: TGCGCCAGCAGAGGGACAGGGGGAAAATACGAGCAGTACTTC. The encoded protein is CASRGTGGKYEQYF.

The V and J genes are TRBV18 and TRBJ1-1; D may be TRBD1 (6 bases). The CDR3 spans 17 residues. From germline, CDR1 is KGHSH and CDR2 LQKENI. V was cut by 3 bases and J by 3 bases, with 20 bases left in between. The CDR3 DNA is TGTGCCAGCTCACCTCGGGTAGGGGCAGGGGCGGACACTGAAGCTTTCTTT. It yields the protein CASSPRVGAGADTEAFF.

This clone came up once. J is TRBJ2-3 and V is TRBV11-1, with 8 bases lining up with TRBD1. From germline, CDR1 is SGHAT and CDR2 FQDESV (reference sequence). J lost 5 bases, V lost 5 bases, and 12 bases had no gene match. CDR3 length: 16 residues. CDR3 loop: CASSPGQGGEVDTQYF. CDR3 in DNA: TGTGCCAGCAGCCCAGGACAGGGAGGAGAGGTAGATACGCAGTATTTT.

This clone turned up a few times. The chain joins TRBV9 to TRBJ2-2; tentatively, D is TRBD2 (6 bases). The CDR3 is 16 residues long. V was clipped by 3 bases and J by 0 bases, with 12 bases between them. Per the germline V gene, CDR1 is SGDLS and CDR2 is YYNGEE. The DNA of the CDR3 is TGTGCCAGCAGCGAGTGGACGGGAGCGAACACCGGGGAGCTGTTTTTT. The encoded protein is CASSEWTGANTGELFF. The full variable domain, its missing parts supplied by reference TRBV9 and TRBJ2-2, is DSGVTQTPKHLITATGQRVTLRCSPRSGDLSVYWYQQSLDQGLQFLIQYYNGEERAKGNILERFSAQQFPDLHSELNLSSLELGDSALYFCASSEWTGANTGELFFGEGSRLTVL.

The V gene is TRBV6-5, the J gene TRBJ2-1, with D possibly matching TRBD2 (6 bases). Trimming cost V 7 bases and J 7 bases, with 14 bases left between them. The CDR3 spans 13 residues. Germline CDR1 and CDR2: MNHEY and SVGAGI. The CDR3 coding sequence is TGTGCCAGCATCCCGGCGGGGAGAAATGAGCAGTTCTTC. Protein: CASIPAGRNEQFF.